This T cell receptor beta chain comes out of a study of regulatory T cells in long-lasting Graves disease. General study findings and limits: Whereas approximately 950 public clonotypes were shared by new patients, persistent patients shared more, at 2,500 to 3,000. Limited samples may have lowered accuracy.

Construction of TCR beta libraries relied on iRepertoire HTBI primers and on Arm-PCR targeting CDR3 regions. In the source study's methods: Among the samples, some 68 TRBV and 13 to 15 TRBJ segments were identified. TCRdb analysed the multiplex PCR reads with MiXCR anew, one entry per CDR3 protein. The V and J calls and clone size come from TCRdb's table, not from the authors' own analysis. This sample has 300,000 to 500,000 distinct CDR3 sequences, with more than 20% found just once. The time point was: persistent/refractory GD, antithyroid drugs over 5 years with positive TRAb. With RNA extracted from PBMCs as input, the TCR library was made. CDR3 length: 14 amino acids. Germline CDR1 reads MDHEN; CDR2 reads SYDVKM. Details on this clonotype: Its target is unknown. A much bigger clone sits one base away, suggesting this may be a read error.

This material consisted of peripheral blood mononuclear cells (PBMCs), taken when the disease was refractory, from a patient treated with antithyroid drugs. The receptor comes from a female donor with Graves disease. The chain is built from TRBV28 and TRBJ2-7, with a possible D match to TRBD2 (5 bases). The DNA for the CDR3 is TGTGCCAGCAGTTCTGGACTGACATCCTACGTGCAGTACTTC. Residues: CASSSGLTSYVQYF.